The subject of this entry is one TCR beta chain. The count of this clone is one. Its antigen has not been determined. No base quality information exists; no much larger clone differs at one position. This sample is part of a study of blood T cell repertoires in COVID-19 (TCRdb year 2020). Background for the entire study: Collaborator samples came from the United States, Italy and Spain and covered acute and convalescent phases of COVID-19. The prospective study material was composed of cDNA or gDNA derived from T cells, B-cell-depleted T cells, or PBMCs. The dataset comprised deeply sampled blood TCRbeta repertoires from subjects exposed to, actively infected with, or recovered from COVID-19. A freely available public database, intended as a resource for researchers studying the immune response to SARS-CoV-2, is where the repertoires were released. The samples were drawn from the first 160 participants of the ongoing ImmuneRACE study and from under 1,500 subjects provided by 6 global collaborators. Sample metadata almost always included a de-identified subject ID, COVID-19 status, age in years and sex. Where HLA class I and class II types were available, the types were taken from metadata supplied by the sample provider, not from assay-based typing.

The paper's findings and limits, for the study overall: The quantity of clinical and demographic metadata differed by source and by participant and was supplied without curation.

The germline V gene specifies SQVTM as CDR1 and ANQGSEA as CDR2. Deletion took 7 bases off V and 0 bases off J, with a span of 15 bases between the germline ends. The CDR3, from cysteine to phenylalanine, totals 14 residues. The sequence is cut down to CDR3 DNA, 42 bases in frame from base 1. Participants in the prospective study were enrolled through a virtual design, were aged roughly 18 to 90 years, and lived in 20 to 30 United States geographic areas. In the prospective study, cohorts were assigned on the basis of participant-reported clinical history obtained from a screening survey and a study questionnaire. Exposed participants had been in contact with someone with a PCR-confirmed or clinician-diagnosed COVID-19 case within 2 weeks of study entry. In the prospective study, mobile phlebotomists collected whole blood, serum and a nasopharyngeal or oropharyngeal swab from each participant. Prospective study participants could optionally give additional blood draws and questionnaires over a roughly two-month period. Prospective study blood samples were shipped either frozen or at room temperature before DNA extraction.

TCRbeta CDR3 regions were amplified from genomic DNA using the immunoSEQ Assay, a bias-controlled multiplex PCR. The study's own analysis went as follows. Within the assay, amplification of reference gene primers was used to estimate how many nucleated cells each sample contained. Sequence reads were collapsed and filtered to measure the absolute abundance of every unique TCRbeta CDR3 rearrangement. For each sample, productive Simpson clonality was calculated as the square root of Simpson's diversity index over productive rearrangements. In its TCRdb copy, this immuneACCESS table keeps in-frame sequences only and misses some clones. Where compared with another copy, unresolved V genes explain less than half of these, and the others have no known cause. V, J and clone size are those of that table, while D and trimming were read from the DNA. The sample table holds some 270,000 clones, of which approximately 89% were seen once. The top ten hold around 3.2% of the sample.

The sequence joins TRBV29-1 to TRBJ2-5, with the identity of the D gene unclear. Sequenced sample: PBMCs or T cells enriched from blood (not recorded which). This clonotype was obtained from a woman in her 40s who had been exposed to COVID-19. The CDR3 protein is CSGLYDLYQETQYF. The bases read TGCAGCGGACTGTATGACTTGTACCAAGAGACCCAGTACTTC.